This TCR beta chain was sequenced in a study of T cell clonotyping in hematopoietic cell transplantation. A remark on this clone: Other DNA sequences within the sample encode an identical CDR3.

This CDR3 is built from 14 residues. CDR1 and CDR2 from the germline V gene are MNHEY and SMNVEV (reference sequence). The V gene lost 6 bases and the J gene lost 6 bases, with 14 bases spanning the gap. Time point noted: recipient sample about 28 days before transplant, after cytoreduction. The repertoire was sequenced with immunoSEQ multiplex PCR; TCRdb's copy has only in-frame clones and lacks some. Of some 30,000 clones detected, 70% to 80% appear once; the ten largest clones hold roughly 6.8%. The chain uses TRBV27 and TRBJ2-2; maybe TRBD2 (5 bases). This specimen consisted of peripheral blood mononuclear cells, obtained before stem cell transplant. The sequence came from a woman aged 25 to 45 with chronic myeloid leukemia. Some clones in this sample may be carry-over from other donors' samples. Written as DNA, the CDR3 is TGTGCCAGCAGCCTTGGGAGCGCAGCCGGGGAGCTGTTTTTT. Residues: CASSLGSAAGELFF.